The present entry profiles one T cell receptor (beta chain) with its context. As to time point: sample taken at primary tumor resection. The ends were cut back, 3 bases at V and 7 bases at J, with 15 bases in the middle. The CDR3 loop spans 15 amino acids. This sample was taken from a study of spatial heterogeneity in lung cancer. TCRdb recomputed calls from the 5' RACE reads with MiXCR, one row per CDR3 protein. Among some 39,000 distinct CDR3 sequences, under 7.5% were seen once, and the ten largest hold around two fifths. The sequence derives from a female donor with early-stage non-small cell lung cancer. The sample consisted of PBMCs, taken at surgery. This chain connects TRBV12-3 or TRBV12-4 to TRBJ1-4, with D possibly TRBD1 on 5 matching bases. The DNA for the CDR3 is TGTGCCAGCAGTTTCGTGCCAGGGAAAAGTGAAAAACTGTTTTTT. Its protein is CASSFVPGKSEKLFF.